The 17 T cell receptor beta chains below were found in one sample sequenced in a study of blood T cell repertoires in COVID-19. Measured with immunoSEQ multiplex PCR; TCRdb has only the in-frame clones, and not every one. The sample records around 170,000 clones, 86% being singletons. Material: peripheral blood. The receptors originated from a woman aged 30 to 39 with active or convalescent COVID-19.

The chain links TRBV12-3 or TRBV12-4 to TRBJ2-7; tentative D call: TRBD1 (6 bases). V was clipped by 6 bases and J by 4 bases, with 13 bases between them. The CDR3 sequence is 13 residues long. CDR3 nucleotides: TGTGCCAGCAGGATTCAGGGGAGATACGAGCAGTACTTC. This sequence encodes CASRIQGRYEQYF.

J is TRBJ2-1 and V is TRBV2; D may be TRBD1 (6 bases). CDR3 length equals 15 residues. Germline V gene lookup returns CDR1 SNHLY and CDR2 FYNNEI. V lost 4 bases and J lost 2, with 12 bases in between. The CDR3 nucleotides read TGTGCCAGCAGTGGTAAGGGGGTAACCTACAATGAGCAGTTCTTC. Translated: CASSGKGVTYNEQFF.

In its sample, this clone was seen a few times. The rearrangement links TRBV9 to TRBJ1-1, with TRBD1 identical over 8 bases. This CDR3 has 15 residues. The J segment lost 4 bases and the V segment lost 0 bases, leaving 5 bases of the junction unmatched. Germline CDR1 reads SGDLS; CDR2 reads YYNGEE. DNA of the CDR3: TGTGCCAGCAGCGTAGATGGACAGGGAAGCACTGAAGCTTTCTTT. Translating it yields CASSVDGQGSTEAFF.

The chain uses TRBV28 and TRBJ2-1, with TRBD1 matching 8 bases. V gave up 6 bases and J gave up 7 bases; unmatched junction bases: 11. The CDR3 contains 15 residues. From germline, CDR1 is MDHEN and CDR2 SYDVKM. This chain's CDR3 is CASRLGQGGKNEQFF. Here the CDR3 DNA reads TGTGCCAGCAGACTCGGACAGGGAGGTAAGAATGAGCAGTTCTTC.

The V and J genes are TRBV28 and TRBJ2-7, with D possibly being TRBD1 (6 bases). The CDR3 loop spans 15 amino acids. V was cut by 6 bases and J by 3 bases, with 18 bases left in between. Per the germline V gene, CDR1 is MDHEN and CDR2 is SYDVKM. CDR3 bases: TGTGCCAGCAGCCTCAGTAGGGACATAGACTACGAGCAGTACTTC. Its translation: CASSLSRDIDYEQYF.

This sequence joins TRBV27 and TRBJ1-3; 8 bases are a match to TRBD1. CDR1 is MNHEY and CDR2 is SMNVEV in the germline V gene (reference sequence). The CDR3 consists of 15 residues. V was pared by 5 bases and J by 3 bases, with 6 bases of the junction left unmatched. As DNA, the CDR3 is TGTGCCAGCAGTGACCTGACAGGGGTTGGAAACACCATATATTTT. It specifies CASSDLTGVGNTIYF.

This rearrangement joins TRBV30 to TRBJ1-6; TRBD1 agrees at 9 bases. The germline gives CDR1 GTSNPN, CDR2 SVGIG (reference sequence). The CDR3 totals 16 residues. The ends lost 3 bases at V and 7 bases at J; junction bases unmatched: 10. CDR3 nucleotide sequence: TGTGCCTGGAGGGAGTTACAGGGGGCGCCCAATTCACCCCTCCACTTT. Protein product: CAWRELQGAPNSPLHF.

V usage is TRBV18 and J usage is TRBJ1-4; 8 nucleotides align to TRBD1. The CDR3 contains 14 residues. Trimming removed 3 bases from V and 8 bases from J; junction bases left unmatched: 5. Germline CDR1 KGHSH, CDR2 LQKENI. The CDR3 DNA follows: TGTGCCAGCTCACCCCAGGGGGCAAGCGAAAAACTGTTTTTT. Protein product: CASSPQGASEKLFF.

V is TRBV5-4 and J is TRBJ2-2, with D uncertain. V lost 5 bases and J 4 bases, leaving 3 bases between the germline ends. Germline assignment: CDR1 SGHNT and CDR2 YYREEE (reference sequence). The CDR3 is made up of 11 amino acids. The chain's CDR3 is CASSSTGELFF. The CDR3 DNA is TGTGCCAGCAGTAGCACCGGGGAGCTGTTTTTT.

This clone has only one observation. The genes are TRBV2 and TRBJ2-2; 9 bases align to TRBD2. Germline V gene lookup returns CDR1 SNHLY and CDR2 FYNNEI. V gave up 8 bases and J gave up 3 bases; unmatched junction bases: 10. The CDR3 extends over 16 amino acids. CDR3 nucleotide sequence: TGTGCCAGCTTCCCTCTGGCGGGAGGGGACACCGGGGAGCTGTTTTTT. This translates into CASFPLAGGDTGELFF.

V usage is TRBV10-3 and J usage is TRBJ1-1, with D unresolved. Germline loops: CDR1 ENHRY, CDR2 SYGVKD. The CDR3 is 14 amino acids. The V end lost 3 bases, the J end lost 1 base, and 9 bases lay between the germline ends. In nucleotides, the CDR3 is TGTGCCATCAGTGACCTAATCGGGAACACTGAAGCTTTCTTT. Protein sequence: CAISDLIGNTEAFF.

The chain employs TRBV4-2 and TRBJ2-7, with 14 positions matching TRBD2. With 4 bases clipped from V and 3 bases from J, the junction kept 2 bases outside the gene matches. The CDR3 runs 15 residues. Germline lookup yields CDR1 LGHNA and CDR2 YNFKEQ. CDR3: CASSPGLAGGYEQYF. The CDR3 DNA follows: TGTGCCAGCAGCCCCGGACTAGCGGGAGGCTACGAGCAGTACTTC.

This clone came up once. CDR3: CATSREQGRTNQPQHF. The CDR3 DNA is TGTGCCACCAGCAGAGAACAGGGGAGGACGAATCAGCCCCAGCATTTT. The rearrangement links TRBV15 to TRBJ1-5; 7 nucleotides agree with TRBD1. This CDR3 spans 16 amino acids. From germline, CDR1 is LNHNV and CDR2 YYDKDF (reference sequence). After removal of 0 bases from V and 4 bases from J, the junction contained 6 bases not matched to a gene.

The V gene is TRBV10-3, the J gene TRBJ1-1, with unresolved D. V shed 10 bases and J shed 1 base, with 16 bases lying between them. This CDR3 contains 14 residues. CDR1 and CDR2 from the germline V gene are ENHRY and SYGVKD. The CDR3 nucleotides read TGTGCCACCTCGCCCCCACAAGAGAACACTGAAGCTTTCTTT. The encoded protein is CATSPPQENTEAFF.

This chain joins TRBV19 and TRBJ1-1; no clear D. The CDR3 length is 15 residues. V shed 3 bases and J shed 1 base, with 12 bases lying between them. Germline V gene lookup returns CDR1 LNHDA and CDR2 SQIVND (reference sequence). DNA for the CDR3: TGTGCCAGTAGTATTTCGCGGGTAGCGAACACTGAAGCTTTCTTT. Its protein product is CASSISRVANTEAFF.

The chain joins TRBV2 to TRBJ2-3; D is possibly TRBD2 (5 bases). This CDR3 spans 14 amino acids. Trimming took off 2 bases at V and 6 bases at J, with 12 bases between the two ends. The germline V gene encodes CDR1 SNHLY and CDR2 FYNNEI. The CDR3, as DNA: TGTGCCAGCAGTGAATGGACTGCCATCGATACGCAGTATTTT. Translating it yields CASSEWTAIDTQYF.

This clone has only one observation. V gene TRBV3-1 (or the pseudogene TRBV3-2) combines with J gene TRBJ2-7; 8 bases map to TRBD2. This CDR3 is built from 14 residues. Unmatched junction bases numbered 10, after V lost 5 bases and J lost 7 bases. CDR1 LGHDT and CDR2 YNNKEL come from the germline V gene (reference sequence). CDR3 DNA sequence: TGTGCCAGCAGCGTACCGGGACTAGTTGGGGAGCAGTACTTC. It specifies CASSVPGLVGEQYF.